Below are 9 T cell receptor beta chains sequenced from a single sample in a study of cytomegalovirus exposure and HLA in healthy donors. 60 Vbeta and 13 Jbeta primers were used in PCR. Sequencing used immunoSEQ multiplex PCR; TCRdb keeps in-frame clones, though not all of them. The sample has over 100,000 clones, under 10% seen once; the top ten hold roughly 7%. Sequencing was performed on PBMCs. All receptors come from a woman in her thirties or forties in good health and CMV-seropositive.

This clone was seen a few times. The chain uses TRBV6-1 and TRBJ1-5, with D uncertain. The CDR3 totals 15 residues. Germline CDR1 MNHNS, CDR2 SASEGT. V lost 2 bases and J 0 bases, leaving 8 bases between the germline ends. CDR3 sequence: CASSELQISNQPQHF. DNA of the CDR3: TGTGCCAGCAGTGAACTCCAGATTAGCAATCAGCCCCAGCATTTT.

This clone has a handful of counts. The chain recombines TRBV27 with TRBJ2-7, with 10 nucleotides matching TRBD1. V lost 5 bases to trimming and J lost 4 bases; unmatched junction nucleotides: 14. Per germline, CDR1 MNHEY and CDR2 SMNVEV (reference sequence). The length of the CDR3 is 17 residues. CDR3 amino acids: CASSILTGTGELYEQYF. CDR3 sequence (DNA): TGTGCCAGCAGTATCCTAACCGGGACAGGGGAGTTGTACGAGCAGTACTTC.

V usage is TRBV5-1 and J usage is TRBJ2-2; D remains unclear. Germline CDR1 is SGHRS and CDR2 is YFSETQ. This CDR3 spans 14 amino acids. Between the trimmed V and J ends, which lost 2 bases and 0 bases, there was a span of 5 bases. This CDR3 reads CASSFQANTGELFF. The CDR3 DNA reads as TGCGCCAGCAGCTTCCAGGCGAACACCGGGGAGCTGTTTTTT. The whole variable domain, filled in from reference TRBV5-1 and TRBJ2-2, reads KAGVTQTPRYLIKTRGQQVTLSCSPISGHRSVSWYQQTPGQGLQFLFEYFSETQRNKGNFPGRFSGRQFSNSRSEMNVSTLELGDSALYLCASSFQANTGELFFGEGSRLTVL.

A few counts support this clone. The J gene is TRBJ2-7, the V gene TRBV19; 9 nucleotides line up with TRBD1. V was clipped by 4 bases and J by 3 bases; unmatched bases: 1. The CDR3 is made up of 13 amino acids. CDR1 LNHDA and CDR2 SQIVND come from the germline V gene (reference sequence). As DNA, the CDR3 is TGTGCCAGTAGTAGGACAGGGGTCTACGAGCAGTACTTC. Amino acids: CASSRTGVYEQYF.

This sequence joins TRBV5-1 and TRBJ1-4, with 7 bases aligning to TRBD1. In germline, CDR1 is SGHRS, CDR2 YFSETQ. The ends lost 3 bases at V and 8 bases at J; junction bases unmatched: 7. The CDR3 has 14 amino acids. CDR3 sequence reads: CASSSPGGGEKLFF. The CDR3, as DNA: TGCGCCAGCAGCTCCCCAGGGGGTGGCGAAAAACTGTTTTTT.

V gene TRBV11-1 combines with J gene TRBJ2-5; maybe TRBD2 (6 bases). CDR3 length: 13 amino acids. CDR1 and CDR2 from the germline V gene are SGHAT and FQDESV (reference sequence). Trimming stripped 3 bases from V and 4 bases from J, with 9 bases between. Written as DNA, the CDR3 is TGTGCCAGCAGCTTCAACGGGGGAGAGACCCAGTACTTC. Its translation is CASSFNGGETQYF.

This clone came up a few times. The chain joins TRBV6-5 to TRBJ2-1, with a tentative D call TRBD2 (7 bases). V shed 10 bases and J shed 5 bases, with 18 bases lying between them. The CDR3 spans 14 residues. CDR1 and CDR2 from the germline V gene are MNHEY and SVGAGI. The CDR3 DNA reads as TGTGCCACCAAAAACGGGGGGCCCGACAATGAGCAGTTCTTC. The encoded protein is CATKNGGPDNEQFF.

This clone was counted only a few times. The CDR3 loop reads CRAGQDTEAFF. The CDR3 coding sequence is TGCAGGGCGGGCCAGGACACTGAAGCTTTCTTT. The rearrangement uses TRBV20-1 and TRBJ1-1; no definite D call. In germline, CDR1 is DFQATT, CDR2 SNEGSKA (reference sequence). This CDR3 has 11 amino acids.

This clone occurred many times. The rearrangement links TRBV11-2 to TRBJ2-2; TRBD1 might be the D (7 bases). Germline V gene sequence: CDR1 SGHAT, CDR2 FQNNGV. Deletions cut 5 bases from V and 4 bases from J, with 17 bases between. This CDR3 is 16 amino acids long. The CDR3 spells CASSHKRQGGTGELFF. The CDR3 coding sequence is TGTGCCAGCAGCCACAAACGACAGGGAGGCACCGGGGAGCTGTTTTTT.